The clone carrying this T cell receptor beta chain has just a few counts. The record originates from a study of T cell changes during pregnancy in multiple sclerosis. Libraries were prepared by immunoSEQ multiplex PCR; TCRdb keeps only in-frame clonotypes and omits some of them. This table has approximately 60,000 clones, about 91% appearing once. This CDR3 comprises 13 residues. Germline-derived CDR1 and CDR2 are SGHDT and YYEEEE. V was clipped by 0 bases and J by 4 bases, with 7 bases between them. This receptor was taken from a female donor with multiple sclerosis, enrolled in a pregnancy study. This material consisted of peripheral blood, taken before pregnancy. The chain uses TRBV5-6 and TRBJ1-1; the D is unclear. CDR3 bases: TGTGCCAGCAGCTTGGCCAGGATCACTGAAGCTTTCTTT. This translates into CASSLARITEAFF. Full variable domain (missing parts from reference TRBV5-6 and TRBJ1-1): DAGVTQSPTHLIKTRGQQVTLRCSPKSGHDTVSWYQQALGQGPQFIFQYYEEEERQRGNFPDRFSGHQFPNYSSELNVNALLLGDSALYLCASSLARITEAFFGQGTRLTVV.